The sequence of this T cell receptor (beta chain) was determined in a study of CD8+CD57+ T cells in acquired aplastic anemia. Study outcomes and limitations: Overlap between patients and controls comprised roughly 30 CD8+ CDR3 sequences.

Genomic DNA, the template, was used for profiling of the TCR beta VDJ and CDR3. TCRdb re-analysed the reads in MiXCR, keeping a single row per CDR3 protein. The sample has about 160,000 distinct CDR3 sequences; 45% to 55% are singletons. Only a few counts were recorded for this clonotype. The target antigen is unknown. CD8+CD57+ cell expansion had been shown by flow cytometry in patients chosen for sequencing. Every patient had severe acquired aplastic anemia. The CDR3 loop spans 13 amino acids. V was clipped by 5 bases and J by 1 base, with 11 bases between them. CDR1 and CDR2 from the germline V gene are SQVTM and ANQGSEA.

This sequence originates from a human donor with aplastic anemia. The gene calls are TRBV29-1 and TRBJ2-5; D is possibly TRBD2 (6 bases). Sequencing was performed on sorted CD4+, CD8+, or CD8+CD57+ T cells (not recorded which) from PBMCs. Here the CDR3 DNA reads TGCAGCGTTCCCGGGGACTCCCAAGAGACCCAGTACTTC. This translates into CSVPGDSQETQYF.